A selection of T cell receptor beta chains follows, all from one sample in a study of T cells in Graves' hyperthyroidism and ophthalmopathy. TCRdb re-analysed the multiplex PCR reads in MiXCR, keeping a single row per CDR3 protein. There are about 500,000 distinct CDR3 sequences in the sample; about 16% occur only once, and 25% to 30% lies in the top ten. The material sequenced was blood. Receptor source: a woman in her twenties or thirties with Graves' ophthalmopathy. Both conserved end residues are part of each CDR3. Each record gives: V gene, J gene, CDR3 protein.

TRBV7-2	TRBJ2-5	CASSLVTSGLETQYF
TRBV6-1	TRBJ2-7	CASSAGDYEQYF
TRBV11-2	TRBJ2-5	CASSQGVLERETQYF
TRBV29-1	TRBJ1-3	CSVVEGARGNTIYF
TRBV6-1	TRBJ1-1	CASIRGQGTEAFF
TRBV27	TRBJ2-1	CASSLAVRGYNEQFF
TRBV28	TRBJ1-5	CASEQGFSNQPQHF
TRBV28	TRBJ1-1	CASSLRVAEAFF
TRBV5-6	TRBJ2-5	CASSSGPFQETQYF
TRBV7-2	TRBJ1-6	CASSPQTGTHSPLHF
TRBV20-1	TRBJ1-2	CSARDRLRQPNYGYTF
TRBV28	TRBJ2-2	CASSSPGLNTGELFF
TRBV3-1	TRBJ2-5	CASSQPDSPKGETQYF
TRBV16	TRBJ2-1	CANSQSGAYNEQFF
TRBV7-2	TRBJ1-4	CASSLGFANEKLFF
TRBV3-1	TRBJ2-4	CASTVGPGRNIQYF
TRBV5-1	TRBJ2-3	CASSHYRDSTDTQYF
TRBV2	TRBJ1-5	CASSEMGLQPQHF
TRBV28	TRBJ2-7	CASSQDSVTYEQYF
TRBV4-3	TRBJ2-1	CASSQDGDYYNQNEQFF
TRBV12-3/TRBV12-4	TRBJ2-3	CASSHRAGTDTQYF
TRBV20-1	TRBJ2-7	CSALGEAGASYEQYF
TRBV30	TRBJ1-4	CAWSVRGTQRHRHNEKLFF
TRBV9	TRBJ2-4	CASSPNAKNIQYF
TRBV6-5	TRBJ2-1	CASSFQGHTEQFF
TRBV19	TRBJ1-1	CASSIGQNTEAFF
TRBV2	TRBJ1-2	CASSDAWRDGYTF
TRBV27	TRBJ2-7	CASSRRRGYEQYF